Listed here are 21 T cell receptor beta chains from one sample, sequenced in a study of cytomegalovirus exposure and HLA in healthy donors. PCR was performed using 60 Vbeta and 13 Jbeta primers. Libraries were prepared by immunoSEQ multiplex PCR; TCRdb keeps only in-frame clonotypes and omits some of them. This table has around 120,000 clones, 74% appearing once. Material for sequencing was PBMCs. The receptors shown here come from a woman aged 45-65 years in good health and CMV-seropositive.

The chain is built from TRBV2 and TRBJ1-6, with D perhaps matching TRBD1 (6 bases). V was clipped by 5 bases and J by 5 bases, with 13 bases between them. Germline V gene data show CDR1 as SNHLY and CDR2 as FYNNEI. The CDR3 covers 15 residues. The CDR3 region has the DNA TGTGCCAGCAGTAAGGGACATGCCAATAATTCACCCCTCCACTTT. It encodes CASSKGHANNSPLHF.

The V gene is TRBV4-3, the J gene TRBJ2-2, with TRBD2 matching 11 bases. V shed 2 bases, J shed 7 bases, and the junction held 6 bases outside the gene matches. The CDR3 runs 16 residues. Germline loops: CDR1 LGHNA, CDR2 YSLEER. DNA of the CDR3: TGCGCCAGCAGCCAAACTACTAGCGGGAGAGGCGGGGAGCTGTTTTTT. It codes for CASSQTTSGRGGELFF.

This chain connects TRBV30 to TRBJ1-6; 11 bases are shared with TRBD1. The CDR3 consists of 14 residues. The germline V gene encodes CDR1 GTSNPN and CDR2 SVGIG (reference sequence). V lost 1 base, J lost 10 bases, and 3 bases stayed unmatched. The CDR3 loop reads CAWSGGDRGSPLHF. CDR3 nucleotides: TGTGCCTGGAGTGGGGGGGACAGGGGGTCACCCCTCCACTTT.

This rearrangement joins TRBV5-4 to TRBJ2-5, with 9 nucleotides matching TRBD2. CDR1 SGHNT and CDR2 YYREEE come from the germline V gene (reference sequence). This CDR3 comprises 16 residues. V trimming: 3 bases; J trimming: 3 bases; junction bases outside the gene matches: 9. CDR3 loop: CASSSQISGGEETQYF. The CDR3 nucleotides read TGTGCCAGCAGCTCCCAGATTAGCGGGGGTGAAGAGACCCAGTACTTC.

The V gene is TRBV6-1, the J gene TRBJ2-7, with D perhaps TRBD1 (5 bases). V lost 7 bases to trimming and J lost 6 bases, with 13 bases between them. This CDR3 comprises 12 residues. CDR1 and CDR2 from the germline V gene are MNHNS and SASEGT. DNA for the CDR3: TGTGCCAGCACATTCGACAGAGGCGAGCAGTACTTC. Its translation: CASTFDRGEQYF.

The chain joins TRBV7-9 to TRBJ2-7; possibly TRBD1 for D (6 bases). The V gene lost 7 bases and the J gene lost 1 base, with 14 bases spanning the gap. The CDR3 consists of 14 residues. From germline, CDR1 is SEHNR and CDR2 FQNEAQ (reference sequence). The CDR3 sequence: CASNFRDNSYEQYF. The CDR3 DNA reads TGTGCCAGCAATTTCCGGGACAATTCCTACGAGCAGTACTTC.

The CDR3 bases are TGCGCCAGCAGCTTGAGTCCGGGTTCGGACGGGGAGCTGTTTTTT. Protein sequence: CASSLSPGSDGELFF. The V call is TRBV5-1, the J call TRBJ2-2; D unresolved. Looked up from germline, CDR1 is SGHRS and CDR2 is YFSETQ. The CDR3 consists of 15 residues. V was trimmed by 1 base and J by 7 bases, leaving 14 bases between them.

V gene TRBV30 combines with J gene TRBJ2-1; D not certain. The CDR3 has 12 residues. Germline CDR1 GTSNPN, CDR2 SVGIG (reference sequence). V was clipped by 7 bases and J by 0 bases, with 7 bases between them. CDR3 in DNA: TGTGCCTTCACATTCTCCTACAATGAGCAGTTCTTC. Translating gives CAFTFSYNEQFF.

This clone has a handful of counts. Written as DNA, the CDR3 is TGTGCCAGCAGCACAAGCGGGACCACCCGCAATGAGCAGTTCTTC. Translated: CASSTSGTTRNEQFF. This chain uses TRBV7-2 with TRBJ2-1; 7 bases are shared with TRBD2. Per germline, CDR1 SGHTA and CDR2 FQGNSA. V lost 5 bases and J lost 6; bases outside the gene matches: 10. This CDR3 contains 15 residues.

The chain has TRBV7-2 and TRBJ2-4; TRBD2 matches at 8 bases. CDR1 SGHTA and CDR2 FQGNSA come from the germline V gene. The CDR3 is 15 amino acids. J lost 5 bases, V lost 2 bases, and 5 bases had no gene match. Here the CDR3 reads CASSLLLLAENIQYF. The CDR3 nucleotides read TGTGCCAGCAGCTTACTATTACTAGCGGAAAACATTCAGTACTTC.

The table lists this clone with many counts. The gene calls are TRBV10-3 and TRBJ1-5; 9 nucleotides match TRBD1. Germline V gene sequence: CDR1 ENHRY, CDR2 SYGVKD. J was trimmed by 6 bases and V by 3 bases; bases with no gene match: 3. The CDR3 runs to 14 residues. This chain's CDR3 is CAISDSGQGQPQHF. CDR3 sequence (DNA): TGTGCCATCAGTGATTCGGGACAGGGTCAGCCCCAGCATTTT.

The chain is built from TRBV4-3 and TRBJ1-5; 10 nucleotides line up with TRBD1. The CDR3 spans 15 residues. With V trimmed by 4 bases and J by 2 bases, 2 bases remained unmatched. From germline, CDR1 is LGHNA and CDR2 YSLEER. The CDR3 DNA reads as TGCGCCAGCAGCCGAGGGACAGGGGGCAATCAGCCCCAGCATTTT. It encodes CASSRGTGGNQPQHF.

The chain recombines TRBV7-9 with TRBJ2-5; D perhaps matches TRBD2 (6 bases). The CDR3 is 18 residues long. Germline CDR1 and CDR2: SEHNR and FQNEAQ (reference sequence). V shed 5 bases and J shed 2 bases, with 24 bases lying between them. The CDR3 spells CASSRRGLAEGGQETQYF. Written as DNA, the CDR3 is TGTGCCAGCAGCCGGAGGGGCCTGGCGGAAGGCGGGCAAGAGACCCAGTACTTC.

The CDR3 DNA sequence: TGTGCCAGCAGCGTAGAAGGACTAGGGGGCAATGAGCAGTTCTTC. Translation gives CASSVEGLGGNEQFF. V usage is TRBV9 and J usage is TRBJ2-1; D possibly corresponds to TRBD2 (7 bases). Trimming took off 0 bases at V and 6 bases at J, with 13 bases between the two ends. CDR3 length equals 15 residues. CDR1 and CDR2 from the germline V gene are SGDLS and YYNGEE.

This clone was seen a few times. The chain uses TRBV4-3 and TRBJ2-7; a possible D gene is TRBD2 (6 bases). The length of the CDR3 is 18 residues. V was shortened by 0 bases and J by 0 bases, with 18 bases between the two germline ends. CDR1 LGHNA and CDR2 YSLEER come from the germline V gene. CDR3 nucleotides: TGCGCCAGCAGCCAAGAGGCCCTAGCGAGGCGGGACTCCTACGAGCAGTACTTC. Translating gives CASSQEALARRDSYEQYF.

The chain combines TRBV9 with TRBJ1-1; TRBD1 matches 9 bases. The germline CDR1 and CDR2 sequences are SGDLS and YYNGEE. The trim removed 4 bases at V and 5 bases at J, leaving 9 bases unmatched. The CDR3 has 15 residues. The CDR3: CASSPGQGMGTEAFF. Written as DNA, the CDR3 is TGTGCCAGCAGCCCAGGACAGGGGATGGGGACTGAAGCTTTCTTT.

The chain couples TRBV27 to TRBJ2-5; 10 nucleotides match TRBD2. There are 15 residues in the CDR3. Germline V CDR1 and CDR2: MNHEY, SMNVEV (reference sequence). J was trimmed by 5 bases and V by 3 bases; bases with no gene match: 6. CDR3 in amino acids: CASSFGTSVGETQYF. CDR3 bases: TGTGCCAGCAGTTTTGGGACTAGCGTAGGGGAGACCCAGTACTTC.

The chain has TRBV11-3 and TRBJ1-1; 10 bases fit TRBD1. The CDR3 covers 17 residues. The germline V gene has CDR1 SGHNT and CDR2 YENEEA. V was pared by 4 bases and J by 6 bases, with 14 bases of the junction left unmatched. The CDR3 here is CASSYTISGTGASEAFF. The DNA of the CDR3 is TGTGCCAGCAGCTACACCATTTCCGGGACAGGGGCTTCTGAAGCTTTCTTT.

The chain is built from TRBV6-1 and TRBJ1-2, with D tentatively TRBD1 (6 bases). Per the germline V gene, CDR1 is MNHNS and CDR2 is SASEGT. The ends were cut back, 2 bases at V and 7 bases at J, with 14 bases in the middle. This CDR3 contains 14 residues. The CDR3 nucleotides are TGTGCCAGCAGTGAAAATGGCAGGGGATTTGGCTACACCTTC. As protein: CASSENGRGFGYTF.

The rearrangement links TRBV5-1 to TRBJ2-1; D possibly corresponds to TRBD1 (6 bases). The CDR3 has 13 amino acids. Trimming pared 4 bases from V and 10 bases from J, leaving 15 bases between. Per the germline V gene, CDR1 is SGHRS and CDR2 is YFSETQ. CDR3 nucleotide sequence: TGCGCCAGCAGCCCAGATTACAGGGACGAGCAGTTCTTC. Its protein is CASSPDYRDEQFF. Complete variable domain (other parts from reference TRBV5-1 and TRBJ2-1): KAGVTQTPRYLIKTRGQQVTLSCSPISGHRSVSWYQQTPGQGLQFLFEYFSETQRNKGNFPGRFSGRQFSNSRSEMNVSTLELGDSALYLCASSPDYRDEQFFGPGTRLTVL.

The CDR3 DNA follows: TGTGCCAGCAGATATAGGGGGGGGGTGAATGAGCAGTTCTTC. Residues: CASRYRGGVNEQFF. The rearrangement uses TRBV7-8 and TRBJ2-1; weak D call: TRBD2 (7 bases). Trimming took off 6 bases at V and 7 bases at J, with 16 bases between the two ends. Per the germline V gene, CDR1 is SGHVS and CDR2 is FQNEAQ. The CDR3 sequence is 14 residues long. The complete variable domain, with remaining parts taken from reference TRBV7-8 and TRBJ2-1, reads GAGVSQSPRYKVAKRGQDVALRCDPISGHVSLFWYQQALGQGPEFLTYFQNEAQLDKSGLPSDRFFAERPEGSVSTLKIQRTQQEDSAVYLCASRYRGGVNEQFFGPGTRLTVL.